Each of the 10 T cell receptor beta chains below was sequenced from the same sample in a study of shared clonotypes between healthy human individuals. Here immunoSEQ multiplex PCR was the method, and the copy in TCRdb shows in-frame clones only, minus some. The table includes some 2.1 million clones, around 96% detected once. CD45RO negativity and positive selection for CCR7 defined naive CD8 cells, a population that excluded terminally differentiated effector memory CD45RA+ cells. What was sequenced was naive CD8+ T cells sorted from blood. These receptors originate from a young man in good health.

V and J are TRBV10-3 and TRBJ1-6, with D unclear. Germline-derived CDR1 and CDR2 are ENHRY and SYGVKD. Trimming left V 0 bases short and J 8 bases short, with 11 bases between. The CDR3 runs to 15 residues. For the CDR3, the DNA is TGTGCCATCAGTGAGTCGAAAGGGTTGGATTCACCCCTCCACTTT. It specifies CAISESKGLDSPLHF.

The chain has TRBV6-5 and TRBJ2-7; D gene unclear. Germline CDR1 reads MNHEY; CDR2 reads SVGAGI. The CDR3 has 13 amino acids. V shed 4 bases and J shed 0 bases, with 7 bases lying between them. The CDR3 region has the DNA TGTGCCAGCAGTTTGGAGAGCTCCTACGAGCAGTACTTC. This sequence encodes CASSLESSYEQYF.

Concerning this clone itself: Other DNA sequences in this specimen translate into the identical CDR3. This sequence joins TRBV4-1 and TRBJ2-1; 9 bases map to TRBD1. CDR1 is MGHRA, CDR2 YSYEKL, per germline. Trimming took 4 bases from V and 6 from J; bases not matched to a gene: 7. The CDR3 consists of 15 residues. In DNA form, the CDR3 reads TGCGCCAGCAGCCTAGGGACAGGGATAAGCAATGAGCAGTTCTTC. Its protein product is CASSLGTGISNEQFF.

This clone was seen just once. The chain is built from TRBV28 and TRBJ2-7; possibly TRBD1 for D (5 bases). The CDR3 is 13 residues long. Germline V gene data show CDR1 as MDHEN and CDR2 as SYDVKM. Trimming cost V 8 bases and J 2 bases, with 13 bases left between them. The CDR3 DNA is TGTGCCAGCGGAACAGGCCATACCTACGAGCAGTACTTC. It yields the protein CASGTGHTYEQYF.

The CDR3 nucleotides are TGTGCCAGCAGTCCGCGGGATCTGGATGAGCAGTTCTTC. Amino acid sequence: CASSPRDLDEQFF. The chain has TRBV27 and TRBJ2-1; maybe TRBD2 (6 bases). In germline, CDR1 is MNHEY, CDR2 SMNVEV (reference sequence). CDR3 length: 13 amino acids. Trimming took 5 bases from V and 8 from J, leaving 13 bases between them.

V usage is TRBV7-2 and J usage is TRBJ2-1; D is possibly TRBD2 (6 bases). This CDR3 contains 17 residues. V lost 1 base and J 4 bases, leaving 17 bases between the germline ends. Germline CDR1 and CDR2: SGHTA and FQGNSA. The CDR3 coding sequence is TGTGCCAGCAGCTTAGTATCGGCGGGAAATCTATACAATGAGCAGTTCTTC. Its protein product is CASSLVSAGNLYNEQFF.

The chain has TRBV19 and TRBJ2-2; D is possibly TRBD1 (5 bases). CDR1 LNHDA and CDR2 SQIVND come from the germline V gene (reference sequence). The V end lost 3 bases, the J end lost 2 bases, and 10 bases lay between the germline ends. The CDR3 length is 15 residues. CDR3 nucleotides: TGTGCCAGTAGTATTCATCAGGGAAACACCGGGGAGCTGTTTTTT. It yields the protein CASSIHQGNTGELFF.

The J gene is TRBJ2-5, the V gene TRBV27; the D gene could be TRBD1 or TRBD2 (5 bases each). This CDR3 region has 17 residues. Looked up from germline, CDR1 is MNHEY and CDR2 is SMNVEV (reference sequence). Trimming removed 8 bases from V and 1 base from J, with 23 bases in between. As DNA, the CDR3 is TGTGCCAGCTCCGGAACGGGACCCCCCTTGGGCCAAGAGACCCAGTACTTC. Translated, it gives CASSGTGPPLGQETQYF.

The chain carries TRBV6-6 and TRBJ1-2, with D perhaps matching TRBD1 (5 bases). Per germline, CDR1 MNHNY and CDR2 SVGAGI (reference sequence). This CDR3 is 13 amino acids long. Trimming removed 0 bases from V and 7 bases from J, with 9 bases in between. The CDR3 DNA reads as TGTGCCAGCAGTTACTCGGGACCCAGTGGCTACACCTTC. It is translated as CASSYSGPSGYTF.

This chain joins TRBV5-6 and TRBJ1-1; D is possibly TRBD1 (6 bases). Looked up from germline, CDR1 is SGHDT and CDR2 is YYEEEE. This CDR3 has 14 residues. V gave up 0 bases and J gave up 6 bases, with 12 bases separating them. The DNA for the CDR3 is TGTGCCAGCAGCTTGGCGGTGGGGGCGGCTGAAGCTTTCTTT. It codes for CASSLAVGAAEAFF.